The clone carrying this T cell receptor beta chain was seen only a few times. These data come from a study of T cells after yellow fever vaccination. Turning to the study itself: SMART-Seq v4 Ultra Low Input handled preparation of low-cell-number fractions.

TCRdb reanalysed the 5' RACE reads using MiXCR and keeps one entry per CDR3 protein. The table records about 350,000 distinct CDR3 sequences, roughly 10% of them present only once. This TCR was sampled from a young man who received the YFV17D yellow fever vaccine. The specimen was PBMCs, collected on the day of the first yellow fever vaccination.

The CDR3 DNA reads TGTGCCAGCAGCACGAATGAGCAGTTCTTC. It encodes CASSTNEQFF. This chain joins TRBV11-1 and TRBJ2-1; D unresolved. This CDR3 comprises 10 residues. V was shortened by 5 bases and J by 7 bases, with 3 bases between the two germline ends. Germline V gene sequence: CDR1 SGHAT, CDR2 FQDESV (reference sequence).